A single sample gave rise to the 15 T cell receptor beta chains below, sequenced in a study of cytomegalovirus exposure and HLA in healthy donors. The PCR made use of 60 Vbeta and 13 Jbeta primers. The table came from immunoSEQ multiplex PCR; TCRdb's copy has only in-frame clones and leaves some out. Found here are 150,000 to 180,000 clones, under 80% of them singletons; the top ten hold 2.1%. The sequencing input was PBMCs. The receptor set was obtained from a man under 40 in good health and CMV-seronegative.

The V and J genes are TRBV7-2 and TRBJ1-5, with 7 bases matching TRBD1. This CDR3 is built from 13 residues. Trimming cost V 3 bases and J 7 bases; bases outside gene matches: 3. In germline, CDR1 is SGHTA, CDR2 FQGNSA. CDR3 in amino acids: CASSFDREQPQHF. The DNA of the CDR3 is TGTGCCAGCAGCTTCGACAGGGAACAGCCCCAGCATTTT.

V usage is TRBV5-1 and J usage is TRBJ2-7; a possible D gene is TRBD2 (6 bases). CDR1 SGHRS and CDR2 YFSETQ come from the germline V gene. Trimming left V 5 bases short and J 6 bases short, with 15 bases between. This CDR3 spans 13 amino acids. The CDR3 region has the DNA TGCGCCAGCAGTCCGGGACTTACGAGCGAGCAGTACTTC. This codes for CASSPGLTSEQYF.

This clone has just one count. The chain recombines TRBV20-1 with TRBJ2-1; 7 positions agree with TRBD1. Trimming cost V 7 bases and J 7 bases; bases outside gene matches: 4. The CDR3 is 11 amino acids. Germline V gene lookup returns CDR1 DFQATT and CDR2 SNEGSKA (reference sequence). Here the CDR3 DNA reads TGCAGTGAGTTCAGGGGGAATGAGCAGTTCTTC. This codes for CSEFRGNEQFF.

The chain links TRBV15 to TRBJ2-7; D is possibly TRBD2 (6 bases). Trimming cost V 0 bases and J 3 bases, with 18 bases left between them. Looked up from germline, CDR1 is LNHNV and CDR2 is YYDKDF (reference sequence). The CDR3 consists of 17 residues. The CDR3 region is CATSRDRLGGGYYEQYF. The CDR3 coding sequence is TGTGCCACCAGCAGAGATCGGCTGGGGGGTGGGTACTACGAGCAGTACTTC. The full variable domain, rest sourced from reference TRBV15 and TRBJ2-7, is DAMVIQNPRYQVTQFGKPVTLSCSQTLNHNVMYWYQQKSSQAPKLLFHYYDKDFNNEADTPDNFQSRRPNTSFCFLDIRSPGLGDTAMYLCATSRDRLGGGYYEQYFGPGTRLTVT.

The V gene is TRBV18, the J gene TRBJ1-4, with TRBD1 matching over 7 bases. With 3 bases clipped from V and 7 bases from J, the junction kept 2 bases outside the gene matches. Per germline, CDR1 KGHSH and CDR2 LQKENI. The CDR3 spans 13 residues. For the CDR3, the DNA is TGTGCCAGCTCACCGGGACAGCCTGAAAAACTGTTTTTT. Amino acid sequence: CASSPGQPEKLFF.

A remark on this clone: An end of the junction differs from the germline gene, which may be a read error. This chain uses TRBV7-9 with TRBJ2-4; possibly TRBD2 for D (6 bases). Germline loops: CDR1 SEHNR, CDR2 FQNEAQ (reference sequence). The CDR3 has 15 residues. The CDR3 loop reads CSSSLWGEVKNIQYF. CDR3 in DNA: TGTTCCAGCAGCTTATGGGGGGAGGTTAAAAACATTCAGTACTTC.

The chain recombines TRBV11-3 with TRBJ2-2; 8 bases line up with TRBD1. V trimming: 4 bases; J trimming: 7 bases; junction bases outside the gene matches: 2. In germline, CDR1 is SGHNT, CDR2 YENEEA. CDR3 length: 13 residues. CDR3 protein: CASSYGTGGELFF. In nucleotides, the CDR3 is TGTGCCAGCAGCTACGGGACAGGCGGGGAGCTGTTTTTT. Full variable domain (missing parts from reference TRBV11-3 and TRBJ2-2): EAGVVQSPRYKIIEKKQPVAFWCNPISGHNTLYWYLQNLGQGPELLIRYENEEAVDDSQLPKDRFSAERLKGVDSTLKIQPAELGDSAVYLCASSYGTGGELFFGEGSRLTVL.

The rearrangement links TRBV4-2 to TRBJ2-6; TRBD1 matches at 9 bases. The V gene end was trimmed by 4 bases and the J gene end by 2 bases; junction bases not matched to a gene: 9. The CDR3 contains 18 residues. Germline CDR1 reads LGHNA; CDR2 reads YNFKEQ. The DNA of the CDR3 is TGTGCCAGCAGCCCGGGGGGACAGGGAAACCCTGGGGCCAACGTCCTGACTTTC. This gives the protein CASSPGGQGNPGANVLTF.

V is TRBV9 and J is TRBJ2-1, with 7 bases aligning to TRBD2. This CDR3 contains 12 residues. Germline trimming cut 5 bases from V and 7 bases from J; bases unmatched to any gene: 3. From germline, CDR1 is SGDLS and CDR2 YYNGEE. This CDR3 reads CASSLAVNEQFF. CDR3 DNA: TGTGCCAGCAGTCTAGCGGTTAATGAGCAGTTCTTC.

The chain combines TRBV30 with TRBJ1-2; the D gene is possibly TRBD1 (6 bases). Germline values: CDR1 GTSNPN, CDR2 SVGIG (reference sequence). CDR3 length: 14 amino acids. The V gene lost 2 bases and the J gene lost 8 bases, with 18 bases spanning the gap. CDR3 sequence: CAWSSGTPLGGYTF. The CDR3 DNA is TGTGCCTGGAGTTCCGGGACACCCTTGGGCGGCTACACCTTC.

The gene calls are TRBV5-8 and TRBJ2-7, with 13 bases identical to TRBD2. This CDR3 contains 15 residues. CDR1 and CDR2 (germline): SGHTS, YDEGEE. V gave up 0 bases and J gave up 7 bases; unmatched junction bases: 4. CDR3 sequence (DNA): TGTGCCAGCAGCTTGGAAGGACTAGCGGGGGAAGAGCAGTACTTC. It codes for CASSLEGLAGEEQYF. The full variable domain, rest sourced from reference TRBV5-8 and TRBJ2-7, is EAGVTQSPTHLIKTRGQQATLRCSPISGHTSVYWYQQALGLGLQFLLWYDEGEERNRGNFPPRFSGRQFPNYSSELNVNALELEDSALYLCASSLEGLAGEEQYFGPGTRLTVT.

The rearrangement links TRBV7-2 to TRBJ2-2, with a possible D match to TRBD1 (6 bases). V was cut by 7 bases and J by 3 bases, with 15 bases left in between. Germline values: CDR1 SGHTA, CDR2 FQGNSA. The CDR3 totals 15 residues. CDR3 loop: CASTFLTGYTGELFF. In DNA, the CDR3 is TGTGCCAGCACGTTCCTGACAGGCTACACCGGGGAGCTGTTTTTT.

CDR3 in amino acids: CASSEAVGQSYGYTF. In DNA, the CDR3 is TGTGCCAGCAGTGAAGCGGTGGGACAGTCTTATGGCTACACCTTC. The chain employs TRBV6-1 and TRBJ1-2, with 7 bases that match TRBD1. V was clipped by 0 bases and J by 5 bases; unmatched bases: 6. The length of the CDR3 is 15 residues. The germline V gene has CDR1 MNHNS and CDR2 SASEGT.

Written as DNA, the CDR3 is TGTGCCAGCAAGGTCGGGGGTTACAATGAGCAGTTCTTC. Translation gives CASKVGGYNEQFF. The chain uses TRBV5-4 and TRBJ2-1, with a weak D call TRBD2 (6 bases). The V gene lost 6 bases and the J gene lost 4 bases, with 11 bases spanning the gap. The CDR3 is 13 amino acids. CDR1 is SGHNT, CDR2 YYREEE, per germline (reference sequence).

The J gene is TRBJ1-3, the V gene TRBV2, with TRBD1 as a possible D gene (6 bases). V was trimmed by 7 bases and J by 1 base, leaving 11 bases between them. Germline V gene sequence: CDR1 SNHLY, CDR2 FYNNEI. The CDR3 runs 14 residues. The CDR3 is CASTNRGSGNTIYF. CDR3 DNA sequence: TGTGCCAGCACCAATAGGGGGTCTGGAAACACCATATATTTT.